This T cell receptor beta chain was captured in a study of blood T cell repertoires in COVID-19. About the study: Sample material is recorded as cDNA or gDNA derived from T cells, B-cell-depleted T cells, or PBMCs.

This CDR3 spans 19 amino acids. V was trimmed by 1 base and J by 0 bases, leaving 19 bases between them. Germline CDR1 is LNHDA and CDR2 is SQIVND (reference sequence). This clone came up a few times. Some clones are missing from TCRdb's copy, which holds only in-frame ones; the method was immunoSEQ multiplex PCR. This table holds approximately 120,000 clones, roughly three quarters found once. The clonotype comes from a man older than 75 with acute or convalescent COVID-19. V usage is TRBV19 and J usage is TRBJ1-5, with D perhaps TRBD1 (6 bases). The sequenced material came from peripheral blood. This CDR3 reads CASSIGASGHPYSNQPQHF. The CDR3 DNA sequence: TGTGCCAGTAGTATAGGGGCATCGGGACACCCTTATAGCAATCAGCCCCAGCATTTT.